This T cell receptor beta chain came from a study of blood T cell repertoires in COVID-19. The length of the CDR3 is 15 residues. Trimming took off 2 bases at V and 8 bases at J, with 17 bases between the two ends. Germline V gene sequence: CDR1 SGHDT, CDR2 YYEEEE. Only in-frame clones appear in the TCRdb table, and some are missing; sequencing was by immunoSEQ multiplex PCR. Altogether about 160,000 clones are present, around four fifths being singletons, with the ten largest covering 22%. The J gene is TRBJ1-5, the V gene TRBV5-6; D ambiguous. The sample consisted of peripheral blood. The origin of this receptor is an elderly woman with acute or convalescent COVID-19. The CDR3 DNA reads TGTGCCAGCAGCTTTTCGGGTAAAGCGGGTAAGCCCCAGCATTTT. It translates to CASSFSGKAGKPQHF.